This T cell receptor (beta chain) was profiled in a study of blood T cell repertoires in COVID-19. This table comes from immunoSEQ multiplex PCR, and its TCRdb copy is limited to in-frame clones, with some not included. The sample includes about 120,000 clones, around 82% seen only once; the top ten take approximately 17%. V was trimmed by 0 bases and J by 7 bases, leaving 12 bases between them. The CDR3 loop spans 14 amino acids. The chain links TRBV23-1 to TRBJ1-1, with D perhaps TRBD1 (5 bases). TRBV23-1 is treated as an ORF (open reading frame) with a function not yet certain. This receptor was identified in a woman aged 55-70 years with acute or convalescent COVID-19. The specimen was peripheral blood. CDR3 protein: CASSQSRKGFEAFF. The CDR3 coding sequence is TGCGCCAGCAGTCAATCGCGCAAGGGGTTTGAAGCTTTCTTT.